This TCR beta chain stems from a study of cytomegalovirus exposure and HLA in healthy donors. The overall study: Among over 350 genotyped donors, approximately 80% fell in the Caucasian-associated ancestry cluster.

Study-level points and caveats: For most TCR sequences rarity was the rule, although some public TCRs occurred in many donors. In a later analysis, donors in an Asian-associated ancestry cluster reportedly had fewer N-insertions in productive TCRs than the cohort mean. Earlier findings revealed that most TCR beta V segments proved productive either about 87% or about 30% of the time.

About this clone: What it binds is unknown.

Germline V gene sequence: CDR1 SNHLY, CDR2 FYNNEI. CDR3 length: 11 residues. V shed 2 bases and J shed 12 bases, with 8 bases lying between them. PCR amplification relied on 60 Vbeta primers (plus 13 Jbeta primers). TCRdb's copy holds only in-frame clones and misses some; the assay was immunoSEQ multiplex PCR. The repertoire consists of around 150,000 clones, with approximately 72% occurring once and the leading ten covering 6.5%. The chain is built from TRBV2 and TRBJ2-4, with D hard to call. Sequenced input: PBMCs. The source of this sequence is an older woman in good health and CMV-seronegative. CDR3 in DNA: TGTGCCAGCAGTGAACTGGTCGGTCAGTACTTC. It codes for CASSELVGQYF.